This TCR beta chain was identified during a study of cytomegalovirus exposure and HLA in healthy donors (dated by TCRdb to 2016 to 2017). Background for the entire study: According to a later analysis, one platform produced both the 120 validation repertoires and the 666 repertoires of the first cohort. The study aimed to test whether signatures of past pathogen exposure could be identified by cataloging public T cell receptors. A separate validation cohort of 90 to 150 different subjects was used in addition to the roughly 700-subject first cohort. To predict cytomegalovirus infection status, the study combined high-throughput TCR immunosequencing, statistical association of individual TCRs with disease status, and machine learning.

The donors were included in the validation cohort of 130 or so subjects, a group kept apart from the roughly 700-subject first cohort. On the study overall, not on this receptor specifically: The validation cohort had no HLA typing available for a later analysis, so co-occurrence within that cohort was assessed over all 120 or so repertoires. The classifier was reported to diagnose cytomegalovirus status with high specificity and sensitivity in both the original and validation cohorts. Most TCR sequences were observed very rarely across donors, whereas some public TCRs were present in many individuals. A total of about 180 TCR beta chains were listed by the study as associated with cytomegalovirus. Subsequent analysis determined that TCRs grouped into clusters in the first cohort also showed a tendency toward co-occurrence across the roughly 110 validation repertoires, and 94% of cluster scores exceeded 0. The authors suggested that the approach could potentially be generalized to other disease states and immunological phenotypes. In vitro tests confirmed that a few of the cytomegalovirus-associated TCR beta chains recognize cytomegalovirus antigens.

The CDR3, from cysteine to phenylalanine, totals 16 residues. Only the CDR3 DNA stays, 48 bases, in frame from base 1. As encoded in the germline V gene (reference sequence), CDR1 is SGHNT while CDR2 is YYREEE. Libraries came from the immunoSEQ multiplex PCR assay. In the source study's methods: A statistical classification framework was developed to diagnose cytomegalovirus status using the catalog of TCR beta chain sequences. TCRdb's version of the immuneACCESS table is confined to in-frame rearrangements and falls short of the full clone set. An unresolved V gene accounts for under half of the shortfall where checked; the remainder is of unknown origin. V and J calls and clone size are given by that table; D and trimming were obtained from the DNA. The sample table holds 150,000 to 200,000 clones, of which roughly 85% were seen once. Of the sample, around a sixth falls within the top ten clones.

Turning to this clone: Its antigen has not been determined. At one end the junction does not follow the germline gene, possibly because of a read error.

In this chain, TRBV5-4 is recombined with TRBJ2-2; the D gene is perhaps TRBD1, from 6 matching bases. This receptor was taken from a man between 18 and 29 years old in good health and CMV-seropositive. Sample: PBMCs. The CDR3 reads CASSLGGTGNAGELFF. The sequenced DNA: TGTGCCAGCAGCTTGGGGGGCACAGGGAACGCCGGGGAGCTGTTTTTT.